The present T cell receptor (beta chain) was sequenced within a study of T cells in localized non-small cell lung cancer. Germline V gives CDR1 SGHRS, CDR2 YFSETQ. Between the trimmed V and J ends, which lost 0 bases and 6 bases, there was a span of 10 bases. The CDR3 totals 14 residues. Clones were sequenced by immunoSEQ multiplex PCR, and TCRdb holds only the in-frame ones, with some missing. The sample carries about 16,000 clones, about 80% recorded once. The genes are TRBV5-1 and TRBJ1-3; D not certain. This material consisted of peripheral blood, taken before any cancer treatment. The sequence derives from a male donor aged 60 or older with stage I lung adenocarcinoma. The CDR3 reads CASSLAADPNTIYF. In DNA form, the CDR3 reads TGCGCCAGCAGCTTGGCGGCGGATCCAAACACCATATATTTT.